These 8 T cell receptor beta chains were sequenced from one sample in a study of T cells in Graves' hyperthyroidism and ophthalmopathy (dated by TCRdb to between 2019 and 2020). Libraries came from multiplex PCR. Data came from an Illumina HiSeq 2000. The TCR beta CDR3 regions were amplified from RNA transcripts. The TCR CDR3 was subjected to a first round of RT-PCR using the HTBI primer set and the Qiagen OneStep RT-PCR kit. The public reads were quality trimmed at Q25 with fastp and then assembled into clones with MiXCR by TCRdb, keeping productive beta chains. Here each entry gathers all rows of one CDR3 protein and keeps the most common genes and DNA. The sample records about 260,000 distinct CDR3 sequences, 22% of which are singletons. About 60% of the sample rests with the top ten. The sequenced material came from blood. The source is a man aged 25 to 45 with Graves' ophthalmopathy.

This clonotype was seen repeatedly, ten times or more. The CDR3 here is CSAADDPQYF. CDR3 sequence (DNA): TGCAGTGCGGCCGATGACCCCCAGTACTTC. The chain carries TRBV20-1 and TRBJ2-5; unclear D gene. The CDR3 is 10 residues long. Trimming stripped 6 bases from V and 9 bases from J, with 11 bases between. Germline values: CDR1 DFQATT, CDR2 SNEGSKA (reference sequence).

Remarks on this clonotype: At one end, the junction sequence differs from germline, possibly due to a read error. The gene calls are TRBV28 and TRBJ2-7; D is unresolved. This CDR3 contains 13 residues. CDR1 and CDR2 (germline): MDHEN, SYDVKM. The CDR3: CASSSVGLYGQYF. CDR3 DNA sequence: TGTGCCAGCAGTTCAGTTGGGCTCTACGGGCAGTACTTC.

This clonotype occurred a few times. The chain combines TRBV27 with TRBJ1-1, with D possibly TRBD1 on 5 matching bases. V shed 4 bases and J shed 4 bases, with 16 bases lying between them. There are 15 residues in the CDR3. Germline-derived CDR1 and CDR2 are MNHEY and SMNVEV (reference sequence). CDR3 sequence: CASSSLPGGGTEAFF. In DNA form, the CDR3 reads TGTGCCAGCAGTTCACTGCCGGGTGGGGGCACTGAAGCTTTCTTT.

This clonotype was counted a single time. The J gene is TRBJ1-1, the V gene TRBV5-6; no clear D gene. The V and J ends lost 1 base and 3 bases respectively, with 16 bases between them. Germline V CDR1 and CDR2: SGHDT, YYEEEE. This CDR3 region has 16 residues. The CDR3 protein is CASSLTGLGMDTEAFF. In DNA, the CDR3 is TGTGCCAGCAGCTTGACGGGCCTAGGGATGGACACTGAAGCTTTCTTT.

The V gene is TRBV7-6, the J gene TRBJ2-1, with TRBD1 as a possible D gene (6 bases). Trimming removed 5 bases at V and 5 bases at J, with 16 bases between. The CDR3 has 15 residues. Germline-derived CDR1 and CDR2 are SGHVS and FNYEAQ. This CDR3 is CASSPQRNRDNEQFF. Here the CDR3 DNA reads TGTGCCAGCAGCCCTCAGAGAAACAGGGACAATGAGCAGTTCTTC.

The chain is built from TRBV11-3 and TRBJ1-3, with D perhaps matching TRBD1 (5 bases). V was clipped by 2 bases and J by 0 bases, with 8 bases between them. The CDR3 runs 15 residues. CDR1 is SGHNT, CDR2 YENEEA, per germline. CDR3 DNA: TGTGCCAGCAGCTTACAGGGCTCCTCTGGAAACACCATATATTTT. Protein sequence: CASSLQGSSGNTIYF.

The genes are TRBV3-1 and TRBJ1-5; D not certain. The CDR3 loop spans 13 amino acids. Trimming took off 4 bases at V and 3 bases at J, with 7 bases between the two ends. CDR1 and CDR2 from the germline V gene are LGHDT and YNNKEL (reference sequence). In DNA, the CDR3 is TGTGCCAGCAGCCTACAAGCCAATCAGCCCCAGCATTTT. Its protein is CASSLQANQPQHF.

This clonotype was observed a few times. This sequence joins TRBV12-3 or TRBV12-4 and TRBJ2-7; D remains unclear. Trimming left V 6 bases short and J 2 bases short, with 14 bases between. The CDR3 extends over 14 amino acids. This CDR3 is CASSRSDGTYEQYF. The DNA for the CDR3 is TGTGCCAGCAGCCGTTCGGACGGTACCTACGAGCAGTACTTC.